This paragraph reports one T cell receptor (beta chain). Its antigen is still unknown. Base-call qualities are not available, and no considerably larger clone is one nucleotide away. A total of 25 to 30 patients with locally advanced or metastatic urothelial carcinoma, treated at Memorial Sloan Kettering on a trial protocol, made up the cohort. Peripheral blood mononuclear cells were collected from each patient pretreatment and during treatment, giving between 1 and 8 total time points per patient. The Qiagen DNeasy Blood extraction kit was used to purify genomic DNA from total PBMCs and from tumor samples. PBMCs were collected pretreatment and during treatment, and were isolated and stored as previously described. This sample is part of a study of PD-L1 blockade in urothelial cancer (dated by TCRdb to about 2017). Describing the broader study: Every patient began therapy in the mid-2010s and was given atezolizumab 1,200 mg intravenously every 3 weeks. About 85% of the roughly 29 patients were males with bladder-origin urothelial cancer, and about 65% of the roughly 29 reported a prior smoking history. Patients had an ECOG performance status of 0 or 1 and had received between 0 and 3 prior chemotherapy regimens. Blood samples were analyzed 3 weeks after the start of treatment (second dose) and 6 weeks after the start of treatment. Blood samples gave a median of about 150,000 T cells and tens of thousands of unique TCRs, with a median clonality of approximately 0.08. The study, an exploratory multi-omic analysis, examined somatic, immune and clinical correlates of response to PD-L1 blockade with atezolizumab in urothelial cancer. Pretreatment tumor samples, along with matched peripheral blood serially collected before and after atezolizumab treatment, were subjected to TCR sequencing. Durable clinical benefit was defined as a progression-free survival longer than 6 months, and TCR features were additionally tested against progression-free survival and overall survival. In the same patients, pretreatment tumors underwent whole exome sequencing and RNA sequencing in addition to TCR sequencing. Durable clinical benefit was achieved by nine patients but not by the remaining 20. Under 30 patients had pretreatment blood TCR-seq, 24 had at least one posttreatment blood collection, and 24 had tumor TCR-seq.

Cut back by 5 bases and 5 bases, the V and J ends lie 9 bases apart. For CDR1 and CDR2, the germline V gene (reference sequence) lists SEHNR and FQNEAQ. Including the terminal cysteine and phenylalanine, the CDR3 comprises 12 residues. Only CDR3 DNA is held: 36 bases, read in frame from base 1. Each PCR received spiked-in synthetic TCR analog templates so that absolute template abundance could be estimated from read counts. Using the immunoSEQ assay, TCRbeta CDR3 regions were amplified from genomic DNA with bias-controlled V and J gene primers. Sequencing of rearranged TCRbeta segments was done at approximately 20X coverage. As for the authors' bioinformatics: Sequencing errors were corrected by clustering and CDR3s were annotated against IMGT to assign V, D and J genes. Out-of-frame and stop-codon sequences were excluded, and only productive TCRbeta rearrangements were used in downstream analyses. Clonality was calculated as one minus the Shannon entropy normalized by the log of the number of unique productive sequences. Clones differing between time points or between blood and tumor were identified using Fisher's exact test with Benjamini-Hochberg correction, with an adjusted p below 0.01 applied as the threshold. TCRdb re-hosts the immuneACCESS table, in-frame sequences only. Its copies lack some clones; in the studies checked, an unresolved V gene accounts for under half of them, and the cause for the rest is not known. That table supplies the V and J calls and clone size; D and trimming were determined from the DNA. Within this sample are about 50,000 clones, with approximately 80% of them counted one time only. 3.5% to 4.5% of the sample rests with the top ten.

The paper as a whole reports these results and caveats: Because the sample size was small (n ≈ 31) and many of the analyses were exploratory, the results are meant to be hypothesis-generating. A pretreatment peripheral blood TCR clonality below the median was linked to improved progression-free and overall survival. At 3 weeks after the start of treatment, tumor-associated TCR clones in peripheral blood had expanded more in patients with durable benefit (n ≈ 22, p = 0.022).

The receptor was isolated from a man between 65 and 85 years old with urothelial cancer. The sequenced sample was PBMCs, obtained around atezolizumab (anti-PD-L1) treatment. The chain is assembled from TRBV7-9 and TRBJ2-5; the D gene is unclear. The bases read TGTGCCAGCAGCCCCTCGTCCGAGACCCAGTACTTC. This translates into CASSPSSETQYF.